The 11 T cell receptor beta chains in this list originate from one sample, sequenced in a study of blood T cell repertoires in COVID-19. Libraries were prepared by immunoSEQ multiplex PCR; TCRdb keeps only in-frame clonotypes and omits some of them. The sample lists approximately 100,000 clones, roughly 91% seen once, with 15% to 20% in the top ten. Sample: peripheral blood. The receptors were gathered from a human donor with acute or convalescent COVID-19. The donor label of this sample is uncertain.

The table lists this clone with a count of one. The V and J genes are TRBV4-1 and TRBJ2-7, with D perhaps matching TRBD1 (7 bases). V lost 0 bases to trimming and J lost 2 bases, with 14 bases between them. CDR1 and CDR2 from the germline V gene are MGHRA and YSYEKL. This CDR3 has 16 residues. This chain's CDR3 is CASSQDFQGGTYEQYF. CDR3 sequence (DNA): TGCGCCAGCAGCCAAGATTTCCAGGGGGGTACCTACGAGCAGTACTTC.

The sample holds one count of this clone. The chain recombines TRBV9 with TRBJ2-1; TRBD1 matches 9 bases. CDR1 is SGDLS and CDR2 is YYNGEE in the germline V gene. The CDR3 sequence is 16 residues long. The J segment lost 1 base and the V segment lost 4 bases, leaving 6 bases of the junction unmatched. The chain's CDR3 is CASSLTGGASYNEQFF. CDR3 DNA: TGTGCCAGCAGCCTCACAGGGGGCGCTTCCTACAATGAGCAGTTCTTC.

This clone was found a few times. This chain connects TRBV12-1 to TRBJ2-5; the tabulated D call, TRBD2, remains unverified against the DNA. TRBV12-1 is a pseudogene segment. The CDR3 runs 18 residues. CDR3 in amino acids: CASSFFGCQRGMGETQYF. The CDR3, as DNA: TGTGCCAGCAGCTTTTTCGGGTGCCAGCGGGGTATGGGAGAGACCCAGTACTTC.

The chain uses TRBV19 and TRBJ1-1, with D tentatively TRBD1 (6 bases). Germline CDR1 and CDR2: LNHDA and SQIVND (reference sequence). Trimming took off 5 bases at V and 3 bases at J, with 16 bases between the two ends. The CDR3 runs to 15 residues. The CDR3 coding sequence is TGTGCCAGTAGTGAGCACAGGGTTGAGGACACTGAAGCTTTCTTT. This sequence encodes CASSEHRVEDTEAFF.

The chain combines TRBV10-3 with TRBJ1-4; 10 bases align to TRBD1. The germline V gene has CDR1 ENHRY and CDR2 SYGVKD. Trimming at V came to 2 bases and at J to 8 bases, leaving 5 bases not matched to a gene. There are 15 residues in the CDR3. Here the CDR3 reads CAISEKDRGREKLFF. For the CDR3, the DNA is TGTGCCATCAGTGAGAAAGACAGGGGGCGGGAAAAACTGTTTTTT.

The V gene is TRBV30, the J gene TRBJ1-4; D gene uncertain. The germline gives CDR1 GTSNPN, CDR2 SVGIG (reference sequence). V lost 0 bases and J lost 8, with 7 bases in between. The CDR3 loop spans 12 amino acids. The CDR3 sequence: CAWSVPQEKLFF. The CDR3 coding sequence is TGTGCCTGGAGTGTGCCACAGGAAAAACTGTTTTTT. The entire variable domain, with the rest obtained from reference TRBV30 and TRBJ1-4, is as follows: SQTIHQWPATLVQPVGSPLSLECTVEGTSNPNLYWYRQAAGRGLQLLFYSVGIGQISSEVPQNLSASRPQDRQFILSSKKLLLSDSGFYLCAWSVPQEKLFFGSGTQLSVL.

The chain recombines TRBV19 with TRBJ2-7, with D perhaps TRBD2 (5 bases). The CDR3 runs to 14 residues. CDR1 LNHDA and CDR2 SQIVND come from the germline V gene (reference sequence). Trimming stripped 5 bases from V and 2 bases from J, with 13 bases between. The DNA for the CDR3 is TGTGCCAGTAGTGAAACAAGCGGTGCCTACGAGCAGTACTTC. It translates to CASSETSGAYEQYF.

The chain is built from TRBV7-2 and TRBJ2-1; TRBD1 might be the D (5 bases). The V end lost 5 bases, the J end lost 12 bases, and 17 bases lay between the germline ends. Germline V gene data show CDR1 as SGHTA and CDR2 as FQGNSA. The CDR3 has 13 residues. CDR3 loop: CASSKNLQVGQFF. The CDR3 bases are TGTGCCAGCAGCAAAAATCTACAGGTAGGGCAGTTCTTC.

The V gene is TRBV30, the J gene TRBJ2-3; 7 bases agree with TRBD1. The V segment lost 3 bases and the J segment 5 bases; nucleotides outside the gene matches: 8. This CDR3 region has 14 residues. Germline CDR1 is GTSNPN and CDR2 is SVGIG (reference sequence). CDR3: CAWSVGDRLDTQYF. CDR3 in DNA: TGTGCCTGGAGCGTTGGGGACAGACTAGATACGCAGTATTTT.

The CDR3 region is CASSLGQGEREKLFF. The CDR3 DNA reads TGCGCCAGCAGCTTGGGGCAGGGCGAACGAGAAAAACTGTTTTTT. The chain combines TRBV5-1 with TRBJ1-4; a weak D match, TRBD1 (5 bases). The length of the CDR3 is 15 residues. The germline V gene encodes CDR1 SGHRS and CDR2 YFSETQ. V was shortened by 0 bases and J by 8 bases, with 14 bases between the two germline ends.

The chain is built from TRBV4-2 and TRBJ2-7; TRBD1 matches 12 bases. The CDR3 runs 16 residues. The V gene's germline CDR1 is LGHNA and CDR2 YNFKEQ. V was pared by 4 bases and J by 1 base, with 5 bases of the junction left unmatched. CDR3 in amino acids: CASSRGQGALSYEQYF. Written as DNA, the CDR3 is TGTGCCAGCAGCCGGGGACAGGGGGCGTTGTCCTACGAGCAGTACTTC.